A single sample is the source of the 24 T cell receptor beta chains below, sequenced in a study of T cells after yellow fever vaccination. TCRdb reanalysed the 5' RACE reads using MiXCR and keeps one entry per CDR3 protein. The sample carries 300,000 to 450,000 distinct CDR3 sequences, around 6.5% recorded once. The source was PBMCs, collected 5 days after the yellow fever booster vaccination. The receptor source for this set is a man between 25 and 39 years old who received the YFV17D yellow fever vaccine.

Only a few counts were recorded for this clonotype. The rearrangement links TRBV23-1 to TRBJ2-7, with 10 bases that match TRBD2. TRBV23-1 is an ORF; its function is uncertain. V shed 7 bases and J 0 bases; nucleotides not matched to a gene: 6. CDR3 length: 15 amino acids. CDR3 DNA: TGCGCCAGCACCCCCTTAGCGGGAGGCTCCTACGAGCAGTACTTC. This encodes CASTPLAGGSYEQYF.

This clonotype was observed a handful of times. V usage is TRBV27 and J usage is TRBJ2-5, with 7 nucleotides matching TRBD1. The V gene end was trimmed by 6 bases and the J gene end by 2 bases; junction bases not matched to a gene: 6. The CDR3 length is 14 residues. From germline, CDR1 is MNHEY and CDR2 SMNVEV (reference sequence). The CDR3 here is CASRPGRGQETQYF. CDR3 coding DNA: TGTGCCAGCAGACCGGGCAGGGGGCAAGAGACCCAGTACTTC.

This clonotype has ten or more counts. The V call is TRBV20-1, the J call TRBJ2-1; D is undetermined. CDR1 and CDR2 (germline): DFQATT, SNEGSKA (reference sequence). This CDR3 is 15 amino acids long. V was pared by 5 bases and J by 7 bases, with 21 bases between. The CDR3 reads CSAPRPPVAFNEQFF. DNA for the CDR3: TGCAGTGCTCCAAGACCCCCCGTCGCATTTAATGAGCAGTTCTTC.

This clonotype came up a few times. The genes are TRBV6-1 and TRBJ2-7; D call uncertain. The CDR3 length is 14 residues. V shed 4 bases and J shed 2 bases, with 12 bases lying between them. Germline V lookup: CDR1 MNHNS, CDR2 SASEGT. The DNA for the CDR3 is TGTGCCAGCAGTGTAACTCCAAACACCTACGAGCAGTACTTC. It translates to CASSVTPNTYEQYF.

This clonotype was recorded a few times. V usage is TRBV12-3 or TRBV12-4 and J usage is TRBJ2-5, with 8 bases matching TRBD1. CDR3 length equals 13 residues. Trimming removed 4 bases from V and 5 bases from J; junction bases left unmatched: 3. CDR3 nucleotide sequence: TGTGCCAGCAGTTCAGGGGGCGCGGAGACCCAGTACTTC. Translated: CASSSGGAETQYF.

This clonotype was seen a handful of times. The chain carries TRBV5-1 and TRBJ2-7; a possible D gene is TRBD2 (5 bases). The CDR3 covers 15 residues. The V and J ends lost 4 bases and 1 base respectively, with 15 bases between them. In germline, CDR1 is SGHRS, CDR2 YFSETQ. The CDR3 bases are TGCGCCAGCAGCCCTCCCGGGAAGGCGTCCTACGAGCAGTACTTC. This gives the protein CASSPPGKASYEQYF.

This clonotype was seen a handful of times. The J gene is TRBJ2-7, the V gene TRBV29-1, with 8 bases lining up with TRBD1. Looked up from germline, CDR1 is SQVTM and CDR2 is ANQGSEA. This CDR3 has 14 amino acids. The J segment lost 4 bases and the V segment lost 4 bases, leaving 9 bases of the junction unmatched. CDR3 sequence reads: CSVAGTGSNYEQYF. CDR3 bases: TGCAGCGTTGCCGGGACAGGTAGTAATTACGAGCAGTACTTC.

This clonotype has a count of ten or more. The rearrangement joins TRBV5-6 to TRBJ2-7; D call uncertain. CDR3 length equals 16 residues. Trimming shortened V by 0 bases and J by 2 bases, and 15 bases separated the two germline ends. Germline V gene data show CDR1 as SGHDT and CDR2 as YYEEEE. The CDR3, as DNA: TGTGCCAGCAGCTTGGCCGCAACAGTAGTAGCCTACGAGCAGTACTTC. Amino acid sequence: CASSLAATVVAYEQYF.

In regard to this clonotype: At one boundary the junction diverges from the germline segment, which might be a read error. This rearrangement joins TRBV18 to TRBJ1-2; 7 nucleotides agree with TRBD1. Germline V lookup: CDR1 KGHSH, CDR2 LQKENI. The CDR3 runs 13 residues. The CDR3 region has the DNA TGTGCCACCTCAGAGGACAGGAACTATGGCTACACCTTC. It is translated as CATSEDRNYGYTF.

The table lists this clonotype with a few counts. The chain recombines TRBV9 with TRBJ1-3; perhaps TRBD1 as D (5 bases). This CDR3 region has 15 residues. Germline assignment: CDR1 SGDLS and CDR2 YYNGEE. V gave up 0 bases and J gave up 0 bases, with 7 bases separating them. Here the CDR3 DNA reads TGTGCCAGCAGCGTAGTGGGGGACTCTGGAAACACCATATATTTT. Translated, it gives CASSVVGDSGNTIYF.

Only a few counts were recorded for this clonotype. The chain recombines TRBV27 with TRBJ2-3; the D gene is possibly TRBD1 (6 bases). The V end was cut by 3 bases, the J end by 0 bases, with 13 bases between. The CDR3 contains 16 residues. Per the germline V gene, CDR1 is MNHEY and CDR2 is SMNVEV (reference sequence). DNA for the CDR3: TGTGCCAGCAGTTTCAGGGGAACAGTTAGCACAGATACGCAGTATTTT. It encodes CASSFRGTVSTDTQYF.

The table lists this clonotype with many counts. The rearrangement links TRBV5-1 to TRBJ2-1; D unclear. The CDR3 has 14 amino acids. Germline CDR1 reads SGHRS; CDR2 reads YFSETQ. Trimming removed 7 bases at V and 0 bases at J, with 11 bases between. CDR3 amino acids: CASRHRSSYNEQFF. The CDR3 DNA is TGCGCCAGCCGACATAGGAGCTCCTACAATGAGCAGTTCTTC. Full variable domain (outside the CDR3, taken from reference TRBV5-1 and TRBJ2-1): KAGVTQTPRYLIKTRGQQVTLSCSPISGHRSVSWYQQTPGQGLQFLFEYFSETQRNKGNFPGRFSGRQFSNSRSEMNVSTLELGDSALYLCASRHRSSYNEQFFGPGTRLTVL.

In its sample, this clonotype was seen many times. This rearrangement joins TRBV20-1 to TRBJ2-2, with 11 bases lining up with TRBD2. The CDR3 has 15 residues. V was clipped by 6 bases and J by 4 bases; unmatched bases: 7. CDR1 and CDR2 (germline): DFQATT, SNEGSKA (reference sequence). The CDR3 DNA follows: TGCAGTGCGCGACTAGCGGGAACAGTCACCGGGGAGCTGTTTTTT. Translation gives CSARLAGTVTGELFF.

A few counts support this clonotype. The genes are TRBV10-3 and TRBJ1-2; the D is unclear. V was shortened by 3 bases and J by 4 bases, with 9 bases between the two germline ends. From germline, CDR1 is ENHRY and CDR2 SYGVKD. The CDR3 runs to 13 residues. The CDR3 loop is CAISESETYGYTF. CDR3 sequence (DNA): TGTGCCATCAGTGAATCGGAGACCTATGGCTACACCTTC.

This clonotype has more than one count but fewer than ten. The V and J genes are TRBV6-6 and TRBJ2-7; D remains unclear. Germline V CDR1 and CDR2: MNHNY, SVGAGI (reference sequence). This CDR3 has 13 amino acids. The ends were cut back, 8 bases at V and 2 bases at J, with 13 bases in the middle. The CDR3 here is CASGYTKPYEQYF. The CDR3 DNA reads as TGTGCCAGCGGGTACACTAAACCCTACGAGCAGTACTTC.

This clonotype was observed many times. The chain is built from TRBV29-1 and TRBJ2-5, with D possibly being TRBD1 or TRBD2 (5 bases each). Germline CDR1 is SQVTM and CDR2 is ANQGSEA. The CDR3 loop spans 12 amino acids. The V and J ends lost 7 bases and 2 bases respectively, with 11 bases between them. CDR3 loop: CSAPGTQETQYF. DNA of the CDR3: TGCAGCGCACCCGGGACGCAAGAGACCCAGTACTTC.

The table lists this clonotype with many counts. This chain connects TRBV6-5 to TRBJ1-2, with D tentatively TRBD1 (5 bases). Trimming took off 0 bases at V and 8 bases at J, with 13 bases between the two ends. Germline lookup yields CDR1 MNHEY and CDR2 SVGAGI. The CDR3 has 14 amino acids. The chain's CDR3 is CASSYSGRVYGYTF. CDR3 nucleotides: TGTGCCAGCAGTTACTCGGGCAGGGTTTACGGCTACACCTTC.

In its sample, this clonotype was seen a few times. The chain has TRBV7-2 and TRBJ2-1; 7 bases are shared with TRBD2. V was clipped by 1 base and J by 12 bases; unmatched bases: 3. Looked up from germline, CDR1 is SGHTA and CDR2 is FQGNSA. The CDR3 contains 12 residues. CDR3 sequence (DNA): TGTGCCAGCAGCTTAGAAGCTAGCGGGCAGTTCTTC. It yields the protein CASSLEASGQFF.

This clonotype was seen only a few times. The chain links TRBV11-2 to TRBJ2-3; either TRBD1 or TRBD2 may fit D (5 bases each). The CDR3 sequence is 11 residues long. The V and J ends lost 5 bases and 14 bases respectively, with 14 bases between them. CDR1 and CDR2 from the germline V gene are SGHAT and FQNNGV. The CDR3 sequence: CASSLTGTRYF. CDR3 nucleotides: TGTGCCAGCAGCCTAACCGGGACCCGGTATTTT.

This clonotype was counted between two and nine times. This rearrangement joins TRBV6-2 or TRBV6-3 to TRBJ2-2; D might be TRBD1 (5 bases). The length of the CDR3 is 15 residues. Germline V CDR1 and CDR2: MNHEY, SVGEGT. V lost 7 bases, J lost 0 bases, and 12 bases lay in between. The CDR3 loop is CASTEDIANTGELFF. For the CDR3, the DNA is TGTGCCAGCACCGAGGACATCGCGAACACCGGGGAGCTGTTTTTT.

This clonotype has just a few counts. The genes are TRBV20-1 and TRBJ2-1; no definite D call. The CDR3 covers 11 residues. CDR1 and CDR2 (germline): DFQATT, SNEGSKA (reference sequence). Trimming removed 1 base from V and 7 bases from J, with 5 bases in between. CDR3 sequence: CSARVWNEQFF. In nucleotides, the CDR3 is TGCAGTGCTAGAGTCTGGAATGAGCAGTTCTTC.

This clonotype was detected a few times. This chain connects TRBV14 to TRBJ2-1, with TRBD2 as a possible D gene (6 bases). Germline-derived CDR1 and CDR2 are SGHDN and FVKESK. V was shortened by 1 base and J by 10 bases, with 8 bases between the two germline ends. This CDR3 has 12 amino acids. The CDR3 DNA sequence: TGTGCCAGCAGCCAAGTTGCGGGAGAGCAGTTCTTC. Its translation: CASSQVAGEQFF.

Many counts were recorded for this clonotype. The chain is built from TRBV6-1 and TRBJ1-5; 7 bases match TRBD1. This CDR3 has 14 amino acids. Germline loops: CDR1 MNHNS, CDR2 SASEGT. The junction had 7 bases not matched to a gene; V was cut back by 8 bases and J by 3 bases. CDR3: CASGEGQTNQPQHF. The CDR3 DNA is TGTGCCAGCGGGGAGGGACAGACCAATCAGCCCCAGCATTTT.

The sample holds many counts of this clonotype. V and J are TRBV12-3 or TRBV12-4 and TRBJ2-3, with D unresolved. The CDR3 contains 12 residues. Deletions cut 5 bases from V and 1 base from J, with 4 bases between. The CDR3 sequence is CASSQGTDTQYF. The CDR3 region has the DNA TGTGCCAGCAGTCAGGGCACAGATACGCAGTATTTT.